Presented here are 16 T cell receptor beta chains from one specimen sequenced in a study of blood T cell repertoires in COVID-19. Sequencing used immunoSEQ multiplex PCR; TCRdb keeps in-frame clones, though not all of them. Of hundreds of thousands of clones listed, around 87% are singletons. Source material: peripheral blood. The receptors shown here come from a woman in her 50s with COVID-19, enrolled during active disease.

The chain has TRBV5-4 and TRBJ1-4; 10 nucleotides align to TRBD1. The length of the CDR3 is 15 residues. Germline trimming cut 5 bases from V and 3 bases from J; bases unmatched to any gene: 4. CDR1 is SGHNT, CDR2 YYREEE, per germline (reference sequence). CDR3 residues: CASRKGQGANEKLFF. The CDR3 DNA reads TGTGCCAGCAGAAAAGGACAGGGGGCTAATGAAAAACTGTTTTTT. The whole variable domain, filled in from reference TRBV5-4 and TRBJ1-4, reads ETGVTQSPTHLIKTRGQQVTLRCSSQSGHNTVSWYQQALGQGPQFIFQYYREEENGRGNFPPRFSGLQFPNYSSELNVNALELDDSALYLCASRKGQGANEKLFFGSGTQLSVL.

The V call is TRBV4-1, the J call TRBJ2-5; 9 positions agree with TRBD1. Unmatched junction bases numbered 8, after V lost 4 bases and J lost 2 bases. Germline V gene lookup returns CDR1 MGHRA and CDR2 YSYEKL. The CDR3 is 16 residues long. The DNA of the CDR3 is TGCGCCAGCAGCCTGCCCGGGACAGGGTGGCAAGAGACCCAGTACTTC. Its protein is CASSLPGTGWQETQYF.

This chain joins TRBV9 and TRBJ1-5; 7 bases align to TRBD1. From germline, CDR1 is SGDLS and CDR2 YYNGEE. The J segment lost 5 bases and the V segment lost 5 bases, leaving 10 bases of the junction unmatched. This CDR3 has 15 amino acids. CDR3 protein: CASRKNGGQYQPQHF. For the CDR3, the DNA is TGTGCCAGCAGAAAGAACGGGGGACAGTATCAGCCCCAGCATTTT.

This clone showed up just once. CDR3 amino acids: CASSFGTLRSPLHF. The CDR3 region has the DNA TGTGCCAGCAGTTTCGGGACACTTAGGTCACCCCTCCACTTT. The chain is built from TRBV6-5 and TRBJ1-6; possible D gene TRBD1, 6 bases. Germline-derived CDR1 and CDR2 are MNHEY and SVGAGI. Trimming took off 4 bases at V and 10 bases at J, with 14 bases between the two ends. The length of the CDR3 is 14 residues.

The chain couples TRBV27 to TRBJ2-2; a weak D match, TRBD1 (8 bases). CDR1 and CDR2 (germline): MNHEY, SMNVEV (reference sequence). There are 15 residues in the CDR3. V lost 3 bases and J 10 bases, leaving 18 bases between the germline ends. The CDR3 DNA follows: TGTGCCAGCAGTTTCCGATTACAGGGGGGGGAGGAGCTGTTTTTT. This encodes CASSFRLQGGEELFF.

A single count supports this clone. This chain links TRBV29-1 with TRBJ2-7; maybe TRBD2 (5 bases). The ends were cut back, 5 bases at V and 3 bases at J, with 11 bases in the middle. The germline CDR1 and CDR2 sequences are SQVTM and ANQGSEA. The length of the CDR3 is 12 residues. The CDR3 DNA reads as TGCAGCGTTTCGCGGGCTGACTACGAGCAGTACTTC. It encodes CSVSRADYEQYF.

The chain couples TRBV19 to TRBJ2-7, with no clear D. This CDR3 has 12 amino acids. V was shortened by 2 bases and J by 5 bases, with 7 bases between the two germline ends. Germline V lookup: CDR1 LNHDA, CDR2 SQIVND (reference sequence). The DNA of the CDR3 is TGTGCCAGTAGTATAAAACTGGACGAGCAGTACTTC. Amino acids: CASSIKLDEQYF.

This sequence joins TRBV7-2 and TRBJ1-5, with D possibly being TRBD1 (6 bases). In germline, CDR1 is SGHTA, CDR2 FQGNSA. The CDR3 is 15 residues long. V lost 5 bases and J lost 4, with 15 bases in between. Written as DNA, the CDR3 is TGTGCCAGCAGCCCCCGGGCAGGGGCTAATCAGCCCCAGCATTTT. This encodes CASSPRAGANQPQHF.

The CDR3 sequence is CASSEVVLSFYEQYF. CDR3 bases: TGTGCCAGCAGTGAAGTGGTACTCTCGTTCTACGAGCAGTACTTC. The chain joins TRBV6-1 to TRBJ2-7, with D hard to call. V was cut by 1 base and J by 3 bases, with 13 bases left in between. The CDR3 contains 15 residues. The germline V gene encodes CDR1 MNHNS and CDR2 SASEGT.

The rearrangement joins TRBV30 to TRBJ2-5; 8 nucleotides align to TRBD2. CDR1 and CDR2 (germline): GTSNPN, SVGIG (reference sequence). The CDR3 is made up of 18 amino acids. V trimming: 0 bases; J trimming: 5 bases; junction bases outside the gene matches: 17. The CDR3 DNA is TGTGCCTGGAGTGTACGGGGCTTAAGCGGGAGTAGGGTCGAGACCCAGTACTTC. Its protein is CAWSVRGLSGSRVETQYF.

CDR3 bases: TGTGCCAGCAGCGTCCGGACTCCATCTGATACGCAGTATTTT. Amino acids: CASSVRTPSDTQYF. The rearrangement links TRBV5-6 to TRBJ2-3; tentatively, D is TRBD2 (5 bases). This CDR3 comprises 14 residues. CDR1 and CDR2 from the germline V gene are SGHDT and YYEEEE. With 4 bases removed from V and 6 bases from J, the gap between germline ends came to 15 bases.

The chain couples TRBV30 to TRBJ2-7; TRBD2 matches at 7 bases. Germline CDR1 reads GTSNPN; CDR2 reads SVGIG (reference sequence). The CDR3 has 13 residues. J lost 3 bases, V lost 4 bases, and 6 bases had no gene match. The CDR3 DNA sequence: TGTGCCTGGATGGGAGGGGCGAACTACGAGCAGTACTTC. This codes for CAWMGGANYEQYF.

The rearrangement links TRBV11-2 to TRBJ1-2; weak D call: TRBD1 (6 bases). The germline V gene encodes CDR1 SGHAT and CDR2 FQNNGV. V shed 1 base and J shed 8 bases, with 11 bases lying between them. The length of the CDR3 is 13 residues. This CDR3 reads CASSLVGARGYTF. The CDR3 DNA is TGTGCCAGCAGCTTAGTGGGGGCGCGAGGCTACACCTTC.

The V gene is TRBV9, the J gene TRBJ2-7, with a possible D match to TRBD1 (5 bases). The germline gives CDR1 SGDLS, CDR2 YYNGEE. This CDR3 comprises 15 residues. With 0 bases removed from V and 2 bases from J, the gap between germline ends came to 12 bases. The CDR3 coding sequence is TGTGCCAGCAGCGTAGCCCCCCAGGGAACCTACGAGCAGTACTTC. Its protein product is CASSVAPQGTYEQYF.

The DNA of the CDR3 is TGTGCCAGTAGTCCCCGACAGTTTGGAAACACCATATATTTT. This codes for CASSPRQFGNTIYF. This chain uses TRBV19 with TRBJ1-3, with D maybe TRBD1 (5 bases). The V and J ends lost 5 bases and 3 bases respectively, with 11 bases between them. The length of the CDR3 is 14 residues. Germline loops: CDR1 LNHDA, CDR2 SQIVND (reference sequence).

This clone was detected only a few times. This sequence joins TRBV4-1 and TRBJ1-4; the match to TRBD1 covers 10 bases. This CDR3 spans 15 amino acids. Germline values: CDR1 MGHRA, CDR2 YSYEKL. Trimming at V came to 4 bases and at J to 6 bases, leaving 5 bases not matched to a gene. CDR3 amino acids: CASSPGQGSYEKLFF. The CDR3 DNA is TGCGCCAGCAGCCCGGGACAGGGGTCTTATGAAAAACTGTTTTTT.